This entry features one TCR beta chain sequence. Antigen specificity is unknown. This record comes from a study of chemoradiotherapy in HPV16-positive cancers. Study at large: Candidate HPV-specific T-cell clones and common TCR motifs came from functional assays in two HPV16-positive patients.

This CDR3 is built from 13 residues. Germline CDR1 SGHTA, CDR2 FQGNSA. The V end was cut by 3 bases, the J end by 4 bases, with 9 bases between. Study-level points and caveats: Candidate HPV-specific clones and E7-related TCR motifs grew in tumor during treatment. Only two HPV16-positive patients supplied the functional HPV-specificity definition.

Sequenced by immunoSEQ multiplex PCR; TCRdb stores in-frame clones only, minus some. This sample has tens of thousands of clones, with around 75% found just once. The receptor was derived from a human donor with HPV-associated anogenital cancer. This chain joins TRBV7-2 and TRBJ1-1; no definite D call. This material was acquired from a patient who underwent chemoradiotherapy. CDR3 protein: CASSFRWATEAFF. In DNA, the CDR3 is TGTGCCAGCAGCTTTAGGTGGGCCACTGAAGCTTTCTTT.